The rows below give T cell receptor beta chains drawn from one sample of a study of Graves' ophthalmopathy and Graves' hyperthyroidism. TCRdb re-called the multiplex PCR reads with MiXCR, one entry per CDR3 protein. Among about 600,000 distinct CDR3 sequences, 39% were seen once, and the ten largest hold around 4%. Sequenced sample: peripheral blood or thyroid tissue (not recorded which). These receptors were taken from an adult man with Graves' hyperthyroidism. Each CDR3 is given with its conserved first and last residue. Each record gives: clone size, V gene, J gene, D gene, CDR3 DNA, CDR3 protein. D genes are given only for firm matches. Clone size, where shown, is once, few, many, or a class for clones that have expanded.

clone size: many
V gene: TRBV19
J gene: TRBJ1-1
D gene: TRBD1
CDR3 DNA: TGTGCCAGTGCCATCACAGGGGGGGCTGAAGCTTTCTTT
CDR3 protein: CASAITGGAEAFF

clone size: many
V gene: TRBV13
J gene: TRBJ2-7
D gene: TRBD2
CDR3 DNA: TGTGCCAGCAGCTTGGGGCCTAGCGGGGGTGAGCAGTACTTC
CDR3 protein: CASSLGPSGGEQYF

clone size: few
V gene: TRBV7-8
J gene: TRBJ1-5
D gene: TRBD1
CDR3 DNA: TGTGCCAGCAGCTTAGAGGGGTGGACAGGGATGAATTGGGCCCAGCATTTT
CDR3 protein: CASSLEGWTGMNWAQHF

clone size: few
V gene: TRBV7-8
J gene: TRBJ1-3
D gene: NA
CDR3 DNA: TGTGCCAGCAGCGGACGGGACGGACGACCTATCTCTGGAAACACCATATATTTT
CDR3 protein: CASSGRDGRPISGNTIYF

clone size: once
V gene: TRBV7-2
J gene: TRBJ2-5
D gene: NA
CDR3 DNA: TGTGCCAGCGGCTTTGGGTACGGGGAGACCCAGTACTTC
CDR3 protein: CASGFGYGETQYF

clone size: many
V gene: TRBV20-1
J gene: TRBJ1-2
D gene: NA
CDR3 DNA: TGCAGTGCTAGAGATCGGCGCGGTAACTATGGCTACACCTTC
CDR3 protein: CSARDRRGNYGYTF

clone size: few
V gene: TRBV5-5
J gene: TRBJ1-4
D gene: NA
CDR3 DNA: TGTGCCAGCAGCCATGGGGGAATTGCTAATGAAAAACTGTTTTTT
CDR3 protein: CASSHGGIANEKLFF

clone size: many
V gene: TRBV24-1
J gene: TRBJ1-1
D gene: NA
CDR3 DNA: TGTGCCACCAAGCAGGGGATGAACACTGAAGCTTTCTTT
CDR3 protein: CATKQGMNTEAFF

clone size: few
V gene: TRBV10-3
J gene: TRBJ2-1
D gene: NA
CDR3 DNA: TGTGCCATCAGTGAGTCGACGGGAACGGACAATGAGCAGTTCTTC
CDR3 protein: CAISESTGTDNEQFF

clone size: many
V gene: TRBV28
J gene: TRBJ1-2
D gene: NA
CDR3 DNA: TGTGCCAGCACCCCCGGGGGGGCCTATGGCTACACCTTC
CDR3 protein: CASTPGGAYGYTF

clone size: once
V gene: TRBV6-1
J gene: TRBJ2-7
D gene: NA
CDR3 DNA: TGTGCCAGCAGTGAAGAGGACTTC
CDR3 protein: CASSEEDF

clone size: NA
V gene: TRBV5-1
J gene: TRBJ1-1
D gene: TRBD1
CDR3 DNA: TGCGCCAGCAGCTTGGGGGGGACAGGGGGAATGAACACTGAAGCTTTCTTT
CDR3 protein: CASSLGGTGGMNTEAFF

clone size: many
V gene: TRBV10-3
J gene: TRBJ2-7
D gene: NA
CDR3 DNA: TGTGCCATCAGTGACACAGGGTCCAATTCCTACGAGCAGTACTTC
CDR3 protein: CAISDTGSNSYEQYF

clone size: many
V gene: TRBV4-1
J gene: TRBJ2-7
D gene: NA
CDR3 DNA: TGCGCCAGCAGCCAAGATAGGGGTCAGACCTACGAGCAGTACTTC
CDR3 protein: CASSQDRGQTYEQYF

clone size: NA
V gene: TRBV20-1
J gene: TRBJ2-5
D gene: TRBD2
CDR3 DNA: TGCAGTGCTAGCAACCCGGGGCTAGCGGTGGAGACCCAGTACTTC
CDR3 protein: CSASNPGLAVETQYF

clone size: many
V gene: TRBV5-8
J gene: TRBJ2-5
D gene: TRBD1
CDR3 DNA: TGTGCCAGCAGCTTAGGAGCGGACAGGGGATCAGGGACCCAGTACTTC
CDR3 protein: CASSLGADRGSGTQYF

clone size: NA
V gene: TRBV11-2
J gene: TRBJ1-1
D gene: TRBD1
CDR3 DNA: TGTGCCAGCGGGGGGGACAGCGCGGTTTCAACTGAAGCTTTCTTT
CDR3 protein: CASGGDSAVSTEAFF

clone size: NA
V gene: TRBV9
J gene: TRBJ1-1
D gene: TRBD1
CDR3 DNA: TGTGCCAGCAGTCCTTGGGACAGGATGAACACTGAAGCTTTCTTT
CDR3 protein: CASSPWDRMNTEAFF

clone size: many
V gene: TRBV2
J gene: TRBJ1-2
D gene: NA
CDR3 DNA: TGTGCCAGCAACCCCCAGGGAGGCTATGGCTACACCTTC
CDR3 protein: CASNPQGGYGYTF

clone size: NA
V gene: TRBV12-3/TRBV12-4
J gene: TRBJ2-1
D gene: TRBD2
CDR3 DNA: TGTGCCAGCAGGGGGACTAGCGAAAACAATGAGCAGTTCTTC
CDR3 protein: CASRGTSENNEQFF

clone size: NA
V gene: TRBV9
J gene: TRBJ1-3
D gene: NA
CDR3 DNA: TGTGCCAGCAGCGTAACCTTCGGGGCTAGGCCTGGAAACACCATATATTTT
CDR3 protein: CASSVTFGARPGNTIYF

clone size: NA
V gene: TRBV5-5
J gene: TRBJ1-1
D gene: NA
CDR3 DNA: TGTGCCAGCAGCACCACATATACAGGGAGAGAAGCTTTCTTT
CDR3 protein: CASSTTYTGREAFF

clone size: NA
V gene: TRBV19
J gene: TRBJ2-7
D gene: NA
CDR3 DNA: TGTGCCAGTAGTCACGGAGGGGGCCTCTACGAGCAGTACTTC
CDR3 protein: CASSHGGGLYEQYF

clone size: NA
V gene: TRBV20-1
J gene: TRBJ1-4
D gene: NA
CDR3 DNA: TGCAGTGCTAGCGGGGGGGGCGAAAAACTGTTTTTT
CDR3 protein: CSASGGGEKLFF

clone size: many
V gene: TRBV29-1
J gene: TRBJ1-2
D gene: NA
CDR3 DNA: TGCAGCGTTGGGGCAGGGATTTTCTATGGCTACACCTTC
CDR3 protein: CSVGAGIFYGYTF

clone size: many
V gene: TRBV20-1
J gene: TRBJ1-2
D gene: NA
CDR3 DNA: TGCAGTGCTCGGGCAGGTGGCTACACCTTC
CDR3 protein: CSARAGGYTF

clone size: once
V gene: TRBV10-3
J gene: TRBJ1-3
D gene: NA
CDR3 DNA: TGTGCCATTTCGGACGGCTCTGGAAACACCATATATTTT
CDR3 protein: CAISDGSGNTIYF

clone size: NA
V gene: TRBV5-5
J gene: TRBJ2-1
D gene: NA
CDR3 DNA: TGTGCCAGCAGCTTGGAGTCCAGGGCGTACAATGAGCAGTTCTTC
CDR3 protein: CASSLESRAYNEQFF

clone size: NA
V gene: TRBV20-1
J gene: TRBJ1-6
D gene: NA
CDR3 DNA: TGCAGTGCTAGAGGGGGCAGGGGTAATTCACCCCTCCACTTT
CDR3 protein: CSARGGRGNSPLHF

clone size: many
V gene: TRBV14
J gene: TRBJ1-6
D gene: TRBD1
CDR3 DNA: TGTGCCAGCAGCCCCGGGACAGGGGGATCTTCCCTCCACTTT
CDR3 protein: CASSPGTGGSSLHF

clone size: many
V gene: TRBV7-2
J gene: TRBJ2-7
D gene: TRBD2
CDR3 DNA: TGTGCCAGCAGCTCGCTAGCGGAGGGGAAATACGAGCAGTACTTC
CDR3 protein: CASSSLAEGKYEQYF

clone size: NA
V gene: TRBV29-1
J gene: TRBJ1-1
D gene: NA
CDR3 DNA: TGCAGCGCCGACCCTATGAACACTGAAGCTTTCTTT
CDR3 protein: CSADPMNTEAFF

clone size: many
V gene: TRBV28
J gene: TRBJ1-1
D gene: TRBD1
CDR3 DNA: TGTGCCAGCAGTCCCTCCGATCAGGGGGCGAGTGAAGCTTTCTTT
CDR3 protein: CASSPSDQGASEAFF

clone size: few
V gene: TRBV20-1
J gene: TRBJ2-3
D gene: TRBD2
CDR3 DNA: TGCAGTGCTGGAAACCCGGGGGGTGGCACAGATACGCAGTATTTT
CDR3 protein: CSAGNPGGGTDTQYF

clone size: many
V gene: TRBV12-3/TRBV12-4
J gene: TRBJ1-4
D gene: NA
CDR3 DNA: TGTGCCAGCAGTTTACAGGGAGGGATATCTAATGAAAAACTGTTTTTT
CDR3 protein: CASSLQGGISNEKLFF

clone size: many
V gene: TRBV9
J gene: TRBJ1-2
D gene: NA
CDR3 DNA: TGTGCCAGCAGCGTAGGGGCGGAGCTCCTTGGCTACACCTTC
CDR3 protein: CASSVGAELLGYTF

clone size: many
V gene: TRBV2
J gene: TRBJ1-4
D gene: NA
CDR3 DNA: TGTGCCAGCAAACCGGACAGAGAGAATGAAAAACTGTTTTTT
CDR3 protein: CASKPDRENEKLFF

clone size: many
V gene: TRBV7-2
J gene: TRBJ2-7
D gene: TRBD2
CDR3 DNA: TGTGCCAGCAGCATTAGACTAGCGAGAACCTACGAGCAGTACTTC
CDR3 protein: CASSIRLARTYEQYF

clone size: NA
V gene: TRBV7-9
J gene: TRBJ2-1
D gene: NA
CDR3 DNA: TGTGCCAGCAGCTTAGCTAGCAATGAGCAGTTCTTC
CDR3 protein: CASSLASNEQFF

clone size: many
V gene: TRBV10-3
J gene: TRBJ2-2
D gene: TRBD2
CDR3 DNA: TGTGCCATCAGTGGGAACCCCAGGAGGGTGACTAGCGGGAGCTCTAACACCGGGGAGCTGTTTTTT
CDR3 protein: CAISGNPRRVTSGSSNTGELFF

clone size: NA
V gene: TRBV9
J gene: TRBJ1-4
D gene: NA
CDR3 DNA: TGTGCCAGCAGCGTAGTAGCGGGGGTTGAAAAACTGTTTTTT
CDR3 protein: CASSVVAGVEKLFF

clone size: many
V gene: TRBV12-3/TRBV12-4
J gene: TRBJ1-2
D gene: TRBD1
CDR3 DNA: TGTGCCAGCAGGACAGGGGGCAGAAGAGATGGCTACACCTTC
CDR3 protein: CASRTGGRRDGYTF